This T cell receptor (beta chain) is drawn from a study of CD8+ T cells in alopecia areata. Extraction and reverse transcription of RNA yielded cDNA as the sequencing template. Sequenced by immunoSEQ multiplex PCR; TCRdb stores in-frame clones only, minus some. The table has roughly 98,000 clones, around 60% seen once; the top ten hold around 15%. Treatment indicated: oral pan-JAK inhibitor, 5-10 mg twice daily. The germline gives CDR1 PRHDT, CDR2 FYEKMQ (reference sequence). Germline trimming cut 1 base from V and 1 base from J; bases unmatched to any gene: 3. The CDR3 has 15 residues. This clonotype was obtained from a human donor with alopecia areata. Sequenced material: CD8+ T cells sorted from blood, taken at week 4, from a patient treated with tofacitinib. The V and J genes are TRBV13 and TRBJ1-1; 7 nucleotides match TRBD1. The chain's CDR3 is CASSLEGAGNTEAFF. Written as DNA, the CDR3 is TGTGCCAGCAGCTTAGAGGGGGCCGGGAACACTGAAGCTTTCTTT.